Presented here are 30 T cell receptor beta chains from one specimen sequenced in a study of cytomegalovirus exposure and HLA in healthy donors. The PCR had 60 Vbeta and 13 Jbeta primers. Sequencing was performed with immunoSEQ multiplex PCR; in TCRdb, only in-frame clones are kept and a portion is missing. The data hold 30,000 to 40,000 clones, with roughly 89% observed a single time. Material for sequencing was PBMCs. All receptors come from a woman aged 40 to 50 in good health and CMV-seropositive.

The CDR3 is CASSPSDRGEQYF. The CDR3 bases are TGTGCCAGCTCACCATCAGACAGGGGCGAGCAGTACTTC. The chain uses TRBV18 and TRBJ2-7; TRBD1 aligns across 8 bases. The CDR3 has 13 amino acids. Germline trimming cut 2 bases from V and 6 bases from J; bases unmatched to any gene: 3. The V gene's germline CDR1 is KGHSH and CDR2 LQKENI.

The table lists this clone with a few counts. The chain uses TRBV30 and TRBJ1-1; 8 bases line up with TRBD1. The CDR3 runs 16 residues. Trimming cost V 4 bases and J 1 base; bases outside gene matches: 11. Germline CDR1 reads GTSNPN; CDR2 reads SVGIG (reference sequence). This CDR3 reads CAWKSQGAFWNTEAFF. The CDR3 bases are TGTGCCTGGAAGAGTCAGGGGGCTTTTTGGAACACTGAAGCTTTCTTT. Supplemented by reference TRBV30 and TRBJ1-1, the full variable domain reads SQTIHQWPATLVQPVGSPLSLECTVEGTSNPNLYWYRQAAGRGLQLLFYSVGIGQISSEVPQNLSASRPQDRQFILSSKKLLLSDSGFYLCAWKSQGAFWNTEAFFGQGTRLTVV.

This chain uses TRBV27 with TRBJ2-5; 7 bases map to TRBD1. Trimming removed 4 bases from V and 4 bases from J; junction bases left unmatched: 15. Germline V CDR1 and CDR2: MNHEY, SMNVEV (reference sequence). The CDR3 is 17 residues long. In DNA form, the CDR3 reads TGTGCCAGCAGTTCAAGCCCGGGACAGTGGAAAGGAGAGACCCAGTACTTC. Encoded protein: CASSSSPGQWKGETQYF.

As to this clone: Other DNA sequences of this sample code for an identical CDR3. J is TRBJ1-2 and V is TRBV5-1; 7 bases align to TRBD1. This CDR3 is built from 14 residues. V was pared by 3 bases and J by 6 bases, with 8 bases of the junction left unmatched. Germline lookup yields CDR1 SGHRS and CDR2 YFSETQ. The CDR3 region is CASSSRTGDHGYTF. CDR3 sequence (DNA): TGCGCCAGCAGCTCGCGGACAGGAGACCATGGCTACACCTTC.

As DNA, the CDR3 is TGTGCCAGCAGCGTAGACCCCGGGACTAGCGGGTTCGAGCAGTACTTC. Protein product: CASSVDPGTSGFEQYF. This chain connects TRBV9 to TRBJ2-7; 12 bases line up with TRBD2. V lost 0 bases and J lost 6; bases outside the gene matches: 7. Germline values: CDR1 SGDLS, CDR2 YYNGEE. This CDR3 spans 16 amino acids.

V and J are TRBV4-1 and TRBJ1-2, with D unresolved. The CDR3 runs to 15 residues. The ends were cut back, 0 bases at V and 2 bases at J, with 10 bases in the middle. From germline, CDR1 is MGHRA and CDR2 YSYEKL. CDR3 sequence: CASSQDPPENYGYTF. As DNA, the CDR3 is TGCGCCAGCAGCCAAGACCCACCAGAAAACTATGGCTACACCTTC.

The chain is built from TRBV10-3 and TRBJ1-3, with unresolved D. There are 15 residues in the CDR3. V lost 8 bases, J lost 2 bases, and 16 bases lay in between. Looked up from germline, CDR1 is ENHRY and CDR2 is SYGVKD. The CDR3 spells CAISEVSRAGNTIYF. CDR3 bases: TGTGCCATCTCGGAAGTTTCGCGGGCTGGAAACACCATATATTTT.

CDR3: CASSLVQGTYGYTF. The CDR3 DNA reads TGCGCCAGCAGCTTGGTACAGGGGACCTATGGCTACACCTTC. The V call is TRBV5-1, the J call TRBJ1-2; 7 nucleotides align to TRBD1. Looked up from germline, CDR1 is SGHRS and CDR2 is YFSETQ. The trim removed 0 bases at V and 4 bases at J, leaving 3 bases unmatched. This CDR3 has 14 residues.

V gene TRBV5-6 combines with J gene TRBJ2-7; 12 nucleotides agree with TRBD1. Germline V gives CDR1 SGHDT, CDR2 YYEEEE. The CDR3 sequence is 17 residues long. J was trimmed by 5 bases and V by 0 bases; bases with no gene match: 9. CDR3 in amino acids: CASSLGPPGTGGHEQYF. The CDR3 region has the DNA TGTGCCAGCAGCTTGGGCCCTCCCGGGACAGGGGGCCACGAGCAGTACTTC.

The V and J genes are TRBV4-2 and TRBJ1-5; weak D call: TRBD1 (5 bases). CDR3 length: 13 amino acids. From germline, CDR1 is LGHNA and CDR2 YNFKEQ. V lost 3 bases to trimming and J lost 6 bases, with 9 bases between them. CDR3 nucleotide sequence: TGTGCCAGCAGCCAGGGGGACTTTCAGCCCCAGCATTTT. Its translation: CASSQGDFQPQHF.

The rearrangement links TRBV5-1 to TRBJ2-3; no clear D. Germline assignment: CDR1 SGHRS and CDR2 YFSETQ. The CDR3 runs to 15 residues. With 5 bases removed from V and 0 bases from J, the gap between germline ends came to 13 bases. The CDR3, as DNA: TGCGCCAGCAGACGCGGTACGGCTAGCACAGATACGCAGTATTTT. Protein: CASRRGTASTDTQYF.

The CDR3 DNA sequence: TGTGCCAGCTCACCTCACCCAGCAGATACGCAGTATTTT. Its protein product is CASSPHPADTQYF. This chain links TRBV18 with TRBJ2-3; D remains ambiguous. Trimming shortened V by 3 bases and J by 4 bases, and 8 bases separated the two germline ends. This CDR3 is 13 amino acids long. Germline CDR1 KGHSH, CDR2 LQKENI.

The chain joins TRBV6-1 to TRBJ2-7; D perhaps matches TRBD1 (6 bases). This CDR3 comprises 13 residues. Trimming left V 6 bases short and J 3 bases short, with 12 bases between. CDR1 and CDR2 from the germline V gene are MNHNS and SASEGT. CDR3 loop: CASRVVQGYEQYF. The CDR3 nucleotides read TGTGCCAGCAGAGTCGTACAGGGCTACGAGCAGTACTTC.

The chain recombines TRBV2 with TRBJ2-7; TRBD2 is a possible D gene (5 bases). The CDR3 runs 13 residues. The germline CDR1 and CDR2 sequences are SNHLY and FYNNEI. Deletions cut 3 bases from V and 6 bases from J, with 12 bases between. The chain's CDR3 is CASSDVGEGEQYF. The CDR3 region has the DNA TGTGCCAGCAGTGATGTAGGAGAGGGCGAGCAGTACTTC.

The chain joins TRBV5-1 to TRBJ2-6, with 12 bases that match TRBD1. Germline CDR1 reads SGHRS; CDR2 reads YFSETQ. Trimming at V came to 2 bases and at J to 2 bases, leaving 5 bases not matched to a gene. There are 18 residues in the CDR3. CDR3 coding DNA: TGCGCCAGCAGCTTTGCCGGGACAGGGGGCGCTGGGGCCAACGTCCTGACTTTC. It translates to CASSFAGTGGAGANVLTF.

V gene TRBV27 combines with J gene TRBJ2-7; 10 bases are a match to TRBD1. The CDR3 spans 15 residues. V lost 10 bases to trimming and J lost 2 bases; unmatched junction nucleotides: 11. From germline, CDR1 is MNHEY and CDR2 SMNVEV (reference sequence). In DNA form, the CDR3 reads TGTGCCACGCGATCCGGGACAGGGGTCCCCTACGAGCAGTACTTC. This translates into CATRSGTGVPYEQYF.

CDR3 in amino acids: CASTSYGGQETQYF. In DNA, the CDR3 is TGTGCCAGCACCTCGTACGGGGGTCAAGAGACCCAGTACTTC. The rearrangement joins TRBV5-6 to TRBJ2-5, with D possibly being TRBD2 (6 bases). This CDR3 is 14 amino acids long. V was shortened by 6 bases and J by 2 bases, with 14 bases between the two germline ends. Germline V gene data show CDR1 as SGHDT and CDR2 as YYEEEE. The full variable domain, its missing parts supplied by reference TRBV5-6 and TRBJ2-5, is DAGVTQSPTHLIKTRGQQVTLRCSPKSGHDTVSWYQQALGQGPQFIFQYYEEEERQRGNFPDRFSGHQFPNYSSELNVNALLLGDSALYLCASTSYGGQETQYFGPGTRLLVL.

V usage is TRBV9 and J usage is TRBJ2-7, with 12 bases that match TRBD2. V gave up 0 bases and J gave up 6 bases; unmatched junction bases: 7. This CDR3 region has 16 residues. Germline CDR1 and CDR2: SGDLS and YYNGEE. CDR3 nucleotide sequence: TGTGCCAGCAGCGTAGACCCCGGGACTAGCGGGTGCGAGCAGTACTTC. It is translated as CASSVDPGTSGCEQYF. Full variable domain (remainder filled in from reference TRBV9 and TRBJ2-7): DSGVTQTPKHLITATGQRVTLRCSPRSGDLSVYWYQQSLDQGLQFLIQYYNGEERAKGNILERFSAQQFPDLHSELNLSSLELGDSALYFCASSVDPGTSGCEQYFGPGTRLTVT.

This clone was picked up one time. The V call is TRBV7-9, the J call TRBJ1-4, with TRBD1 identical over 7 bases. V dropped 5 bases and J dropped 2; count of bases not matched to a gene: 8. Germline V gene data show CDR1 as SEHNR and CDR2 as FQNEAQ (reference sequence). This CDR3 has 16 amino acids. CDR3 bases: TGTGCCAGCAGCCTACACAGGGGTTGGACTAATGAAAAACTGTTTTTT. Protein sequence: CASSLHRGWTNEKLFF.

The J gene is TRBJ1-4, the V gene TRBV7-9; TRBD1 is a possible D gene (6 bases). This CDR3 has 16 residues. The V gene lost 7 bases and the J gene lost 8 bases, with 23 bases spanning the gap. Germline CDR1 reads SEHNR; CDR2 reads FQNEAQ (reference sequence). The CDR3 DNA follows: TGTGCCAGCAACACCCTCGGTGGAGGGGGGGAAGAAAAACTGTTTTTT. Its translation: CASNTLGGGGEEKLFF.

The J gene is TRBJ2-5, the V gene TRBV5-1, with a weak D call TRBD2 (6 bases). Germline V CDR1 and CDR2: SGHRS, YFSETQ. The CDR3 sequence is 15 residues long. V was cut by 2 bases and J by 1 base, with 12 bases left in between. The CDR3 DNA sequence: TGCGCCAGCAGCTTAGGAGGGCAGACCCAAGAGACCCAGTACTTC. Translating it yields CASSLGGQTQETQYF.

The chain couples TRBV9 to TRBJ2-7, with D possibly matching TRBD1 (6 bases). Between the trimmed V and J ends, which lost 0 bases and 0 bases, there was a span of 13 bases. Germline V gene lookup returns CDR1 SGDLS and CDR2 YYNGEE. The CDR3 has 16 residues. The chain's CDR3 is CASSVGGQGISYEQYF. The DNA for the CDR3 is TGTGCCAGCAGCGTAGGGGGGCAGGGGATCTCCTACGAGCAGTACTTC. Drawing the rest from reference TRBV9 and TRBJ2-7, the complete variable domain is DSGVTQTPKHLITATGQRVTLRCSPRSGDLSVYWYQQSLDQGLQFLIQYYNGEERAKGNILERFSAQQFPDLHSELNLSSLELGDSALYFCASSVGGQGISYEQYFGPGTRLTVT.

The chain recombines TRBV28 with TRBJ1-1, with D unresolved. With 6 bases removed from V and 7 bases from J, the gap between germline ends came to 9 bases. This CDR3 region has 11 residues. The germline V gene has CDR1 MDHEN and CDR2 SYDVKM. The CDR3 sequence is CASSGVSEAFF. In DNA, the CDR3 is TGTGCCAGCAGCGGAGTTAGTGAAGCTTTCTTT.

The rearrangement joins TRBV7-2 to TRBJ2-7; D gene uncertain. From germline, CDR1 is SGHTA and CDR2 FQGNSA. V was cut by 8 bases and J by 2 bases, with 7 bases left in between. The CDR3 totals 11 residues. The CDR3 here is CASYSAYEQYF. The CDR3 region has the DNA TGTGCCAGCTACAGTGCCTACGAGCAGTACTTC.

CDR3 nucleotides: TGTGCCAGCAGTGCCCGGGACACACGAAAACTGTTTTTT. Protein product: CASSARDTRKLFF. This chain connects TRBV27 to TRBJ1-4, with D possibly TRBD1 on 6 matching bases. The CDR3 runs 13 residues. Trimming stripped 5 bases from V and 10 bases from J, with 14 bases between. CDR1 is MNHEY, CDR2 SMNVEV, per germline (reference sequence).

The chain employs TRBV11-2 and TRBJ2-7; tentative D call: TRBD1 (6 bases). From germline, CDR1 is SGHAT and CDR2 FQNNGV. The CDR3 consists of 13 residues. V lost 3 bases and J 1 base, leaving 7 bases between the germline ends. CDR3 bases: TGTGCCAGCAGCTTTACAGGGTCCTACGAGCAGTACTTC. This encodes CASSFTGSYEQYF.

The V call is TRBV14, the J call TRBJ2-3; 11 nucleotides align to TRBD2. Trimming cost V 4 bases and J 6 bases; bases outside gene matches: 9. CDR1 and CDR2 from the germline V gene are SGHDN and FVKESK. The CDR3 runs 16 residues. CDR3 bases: TGTGCCAGCAGCCTATTGACTAGCGGGGCCCTGGATACGCAGTATTTT. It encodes CASSLLTSGALDTQYF.

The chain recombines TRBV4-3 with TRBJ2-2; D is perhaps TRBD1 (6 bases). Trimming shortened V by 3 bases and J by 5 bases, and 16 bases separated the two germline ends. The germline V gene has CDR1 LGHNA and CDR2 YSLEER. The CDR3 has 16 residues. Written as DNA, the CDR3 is TGCGCCAGCAGCCAGGAAAAGGACAGAGGGACCGGGGAGCTGTTTTTT. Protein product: CASSQEKDRGTGELFF.

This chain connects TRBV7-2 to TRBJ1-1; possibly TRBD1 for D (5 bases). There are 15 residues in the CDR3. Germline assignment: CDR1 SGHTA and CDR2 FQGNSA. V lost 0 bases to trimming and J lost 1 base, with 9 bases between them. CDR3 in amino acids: CASSLAWGQNTEAFF. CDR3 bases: TGTGCCAGCAGCTTAGCTTGGGGCCAGAACACTGAAGCTTTCTTT. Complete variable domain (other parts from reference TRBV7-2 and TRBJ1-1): GAGVSQSPSNKVTEKGKDVELRCDPISGHTALYWYRQSLGQGLEFLIYFQGNSAPDKSGLPSDRFSAERTGGSVSTLTIQRTQQEDSAVYLCASSLAWGQNTEAFFGQGTRLTVV.

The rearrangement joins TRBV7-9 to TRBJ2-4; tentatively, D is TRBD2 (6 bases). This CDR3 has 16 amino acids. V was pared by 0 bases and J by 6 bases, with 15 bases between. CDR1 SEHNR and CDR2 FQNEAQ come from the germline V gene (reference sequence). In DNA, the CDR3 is TGTGCCAGCAGCTTAGCTACGACTAGGCAGGGAAACATTCAGTACTTC. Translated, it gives CASSLATTRQGNIQYF.